The 7 T cell receptor beta chains presented below share a single source sample, sequenced in a study of blood T cell repertoires in COVID-19. The data were produced by immunoSEQ multiplex PCR, yet TCRdb's version contains in-frame clones alone and is incomplete. This sample carries over 150,000 clones, about 88% of them seen once, and the ten largest clones take just over 2.5%. The specimen sequenced was peripheral blood. The source is a woman older than 75 with COVID-19, enrolled during active disease.

This clone appeared once. The gene calls are TRBV2 and TRBJ1-2; unclear D gene. Trimming cost V 4 bases and J 5 bases, with 11 bases left between them. This CDR3 has 13 amino acids. Germline V gives CDR1 SNHLY, CDR2 FYNNEI. The CDR3 loop is CASSAVPGYGYTF. In nucleotides, the CDR3 is TGTGCCAGCAGTGCGGTCCCAGGATATGGCTACACCTTC.

The J gene is TRBJ1-4, the V gene TRBV13; 7 bases match TRBD1. Germline loops: CDR1 PRHDT, CDR2 FYEKMQ (reference sequence). Trimming cost V 8 bases and J 13 bases; bases outside gene matches: 19. This CDR3 spans 15 amino acids. CDR3 DNA sequence: TGTGCCAGCTCAACCTCAGGGGGTAGCCTGAAAGGACTGTTTTTT. The encoded protein is CASSTSGGSLKGLFF.

This clone was seen only once. The chain uses TRBV5-6 and TRBJ2-7, with a possible D match to TRBD2 (7 bases). This CDR3 has 15 residues. The V end was cut by 6 bases, the J end by 1 base, with 17 bases between. The germline gives CDR1 SGHDT, CDR2 YYEEEE. CDR3 sequence: CASNEQGGVSYEQYF. In DNA, the CDR3 is TGTGCCAGCAACGAACAGGGAGGGGTATCCTACGAGCAGTACTTC. Full variable domain (rest looked up from reference TRBV5-6 and TRBJ2-7): DAGVTQSPTHLIKTRGQQVTLRCSPKSGHDTVSWYQQALGQGPQFIFQYYEEEERQRGNFPDRFSGHQFPNYSSELNVNALLLGDSALYLCASNEQGGVSYEQYFGPGTRLTVT.

This chain uses TRBV3-1 (or the pseudogene TRBV3-2) with TRBJ2-1; a weak D match, TRBD2 (5 bases). V lost 8 bases and J 0 bases, leaving 11 bases between the germline ends. The CDR3 has 14 amino acids. CDR1 and CDR2 from the germline V gene are LGHDT and YNNKEL (reference sequence). As DNA, the CDR3 is TGTGCCAGCGCAAGGGAGTCCTCCTACAATGAGCAGTTCTTC. Protein: CASARESSYNEQFF.

This clone was seen only a few times. The CDR3 spells CASSQGEAPGGYTF. The CDR3 DNA follows: TGTGCCAGCAGCCAGGGGGAGGCTCCTGGGGGCTACACCTTC. This chain links TRBV3-1 (or the pseudogene TRBV3-2) with TRBJ1-2; tentatively, D is TRBD1 (5 bases). There are 14 residues in the CDR3. Germline values: CDR1 LGHDT, CDR2 YNNKEL (reference sequence). The V and J ends lost 3 bases and 8 bases respectively, with 16 bases between them.

J is TRBJ1-3 and V is TRBV7-2; D unresolved. Germline CDR1 is SGHTA and CDR2 is FQGNSA. Trimming shortened V by 5 bases and J by 0 bases, and 14 bases separated the two germline ends. The CDR3 contains 16 residues. The DNA for the CDR3 is TGTGCCAGCAGCCCCCGAGAGGCGTTCTCTGGAAACACCATATATTTT. This translates into CASSPREAFSGNTIYF.

This rearrangement joins TRBV25-1 to TRBJ1-5; no firm D call. Trimming left V 4 bases short and J 0 bases short, with 4 bases between. The CDR3 spans 13 residues. Germline V gene sequence: CDR1 MGHDK, CDR2 SYGVNS. The CDR3 region is CASSVDSNQPQHF. CDR3 nucleotide sequence: TGTGCCAGCAGTGTAGATAGCAATCAGCCCCAGCATTTT.